This T cell receptor (beta chain) was profiled in a study of blood T cell repertoires in COVID-19. At the level of the study: The origin of the acute and convalescent COVID-19 samples was the United States, Italy and Spain. From T cells, B-cell-depleted T cells, or PBMCs came the material, which was cDNA or gDNA.

In the authors' workflow: Amplification of reference gene primers provided the estimated nucleated cell counts. Profiling relied on immunoSEQ multiplex PCR, and the TCRdb table lists in-frame clones only, not all of them. V, J and clone size reflect that table, while D and trimming were determined from the DNA. The sample comprises more than 90,000 clones, roughly 84% of which are singletons, and approximately 1.5% rests with the top ten. With 3 bases removed from V and 4 bases from J, the gap between germline ends came to 11 bases. Germline CDR1 is DFQATT and CDR2 is SNEGSKA (reference sequence). The CDR3 runs 13 residues.

Sequencing used peripheral blood. J is TRBJ2-3 and V is TRBV20-1, with D perhaps TRBD2 (6 bases). This receptor was identified in a man aged 35-49 years with acute or convalescent COVID-19. The CDR3 sequence is CSASRERADTQYF. CDR3 nucleotide sequence: TGCAGTGCTAGTCGGGAGCGGGCAGATACGCAGTATTTT.